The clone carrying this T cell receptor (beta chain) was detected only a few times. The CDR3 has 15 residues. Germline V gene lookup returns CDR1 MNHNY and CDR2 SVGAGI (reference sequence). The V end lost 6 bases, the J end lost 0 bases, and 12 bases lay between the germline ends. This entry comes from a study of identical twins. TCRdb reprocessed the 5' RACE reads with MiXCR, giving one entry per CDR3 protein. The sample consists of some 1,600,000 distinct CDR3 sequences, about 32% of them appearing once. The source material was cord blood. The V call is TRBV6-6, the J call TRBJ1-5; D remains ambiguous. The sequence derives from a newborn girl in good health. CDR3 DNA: TGTGCCAGCAGCCACGACCGGATTAGCAATCAGCCCCAGCATTTT. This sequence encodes CASSHDRISNQPQHF.